This T cell receptor (beta chain) stems from a study of regulatory T cells in long-lasting Graves disease. iRepertoire HTBI primers and Arm-PCR of CDR3 regions built TCR beta libraries. One entry per CDR3 protein results from TCRdb running MiXCR on the multiplex PCR reads. The sample carries 300,000 to 400,000 distinct CDR3 sequences, less than 20% recorded once. General study points: Authors noted too few samples as a limitation. There were preferences for TRBV28, TRBJ1-2 and TRBJ2-5 in persistent disease.

Documented time point: persistent/refractory GD, antithyroid drugs over 5 years with positive TRAb. RNA from PBMCs was the source of the TCR library. Criteria from the American Thyroid Association guidelines were applied to diagnose Graves' disease. CDR3 length: 11 residues. Germline assignment: CDR1 MDHEN and CDR2 SYDVKM. Trimming removed 4 bases at V and 9 bases at J, with 9 bases between. This clonotype was seen at least ten times. Its matching antigen is unknown. The clonotype was recovered from a female donor with Graves disease. The sample in question was peripheral blood mononuclear cells (PBMCs), obtained when the disease was refractory, from a patient treated with antithyroid drugs. The genes are TRBV28 and TRBJ1-1; D is unclear. CDR3 loop: CASSWGWQAFF. The CDR3, as DNA: TGTGCCAGCAGTTGGGGATGGCAAGCTTTCTTT.